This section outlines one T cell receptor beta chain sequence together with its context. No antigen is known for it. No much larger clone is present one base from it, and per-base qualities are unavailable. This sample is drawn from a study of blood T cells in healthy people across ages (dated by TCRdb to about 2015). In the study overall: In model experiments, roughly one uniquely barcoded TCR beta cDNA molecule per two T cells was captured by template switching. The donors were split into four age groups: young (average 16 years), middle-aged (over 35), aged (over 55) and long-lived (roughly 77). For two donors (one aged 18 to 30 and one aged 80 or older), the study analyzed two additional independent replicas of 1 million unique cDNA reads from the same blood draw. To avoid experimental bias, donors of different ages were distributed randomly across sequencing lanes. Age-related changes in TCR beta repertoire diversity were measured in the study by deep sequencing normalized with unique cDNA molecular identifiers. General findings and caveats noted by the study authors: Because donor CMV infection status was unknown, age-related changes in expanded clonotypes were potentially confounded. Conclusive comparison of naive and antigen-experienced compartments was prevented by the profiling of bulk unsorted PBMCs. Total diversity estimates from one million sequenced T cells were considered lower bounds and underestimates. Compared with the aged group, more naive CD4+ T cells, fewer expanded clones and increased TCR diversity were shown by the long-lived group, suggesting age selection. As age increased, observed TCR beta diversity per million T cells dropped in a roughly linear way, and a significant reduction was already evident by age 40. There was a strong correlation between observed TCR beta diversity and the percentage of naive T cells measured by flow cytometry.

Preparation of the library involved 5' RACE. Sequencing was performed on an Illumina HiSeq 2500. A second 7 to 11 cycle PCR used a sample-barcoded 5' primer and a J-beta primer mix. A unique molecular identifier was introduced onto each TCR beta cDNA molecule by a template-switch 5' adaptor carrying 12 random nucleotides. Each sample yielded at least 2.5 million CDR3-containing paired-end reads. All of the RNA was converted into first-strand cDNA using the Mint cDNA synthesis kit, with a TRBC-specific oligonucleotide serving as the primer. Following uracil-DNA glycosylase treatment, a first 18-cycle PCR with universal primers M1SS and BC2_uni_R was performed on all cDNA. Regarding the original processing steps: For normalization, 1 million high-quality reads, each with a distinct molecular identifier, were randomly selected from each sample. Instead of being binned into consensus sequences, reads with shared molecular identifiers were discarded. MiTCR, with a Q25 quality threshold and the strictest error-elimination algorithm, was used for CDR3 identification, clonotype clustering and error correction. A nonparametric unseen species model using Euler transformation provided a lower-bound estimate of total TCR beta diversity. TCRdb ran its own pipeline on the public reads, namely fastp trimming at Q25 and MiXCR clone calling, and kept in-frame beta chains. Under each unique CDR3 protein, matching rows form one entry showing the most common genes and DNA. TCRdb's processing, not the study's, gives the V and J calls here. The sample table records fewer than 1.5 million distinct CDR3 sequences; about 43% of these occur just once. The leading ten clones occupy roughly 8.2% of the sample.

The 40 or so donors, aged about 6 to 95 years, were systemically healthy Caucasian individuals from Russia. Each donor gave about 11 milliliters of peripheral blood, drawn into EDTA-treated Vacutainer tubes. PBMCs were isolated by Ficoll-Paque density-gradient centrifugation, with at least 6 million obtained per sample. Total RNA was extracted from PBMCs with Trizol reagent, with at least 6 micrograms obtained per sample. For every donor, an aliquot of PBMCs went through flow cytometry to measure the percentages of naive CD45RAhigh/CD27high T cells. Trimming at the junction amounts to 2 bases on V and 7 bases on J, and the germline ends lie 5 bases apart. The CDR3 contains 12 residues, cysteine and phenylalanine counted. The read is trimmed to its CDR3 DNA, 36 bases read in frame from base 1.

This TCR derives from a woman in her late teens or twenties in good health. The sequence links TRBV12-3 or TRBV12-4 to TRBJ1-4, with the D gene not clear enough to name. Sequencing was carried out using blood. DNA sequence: TGTGCCAGCAGTTTATTTCGTGAAAAACTGTTTTTT. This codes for CASSLFREKLFF.